This TCR beta chain was recovered during a study of T cell responses to AZD1222 COVID-19 vaccine. Repertoires were generated with immunoSEQ multiplex PCR, while TCRdb's copy carries only in-frame clones and drops some. This table has approximately 130,000 clones, approximately 93% appearing once. The material sequenced was peripheral blood, taken on day 0 of AZD1222 vaccination. This TCR derives from an adult in good health.

In DNA, the CDR3 is TGTGCCAGCGCGGGGTTAAGCACTGAAGCTTTCTTT. The encoded protein is CASAGLSTEAFF. The rearrangement uses TRBV3-1 (or the pseudogene TRBV3-2) and TRBJ1-1; D call uncertain. This CDR3 spans 12 amino acids. The germline V and J ends were trimmed by 8 bases and 4 bases, with 11 bases remaining between them. The germline V gene has CDR1 LGHDT and CDR2 YNNKEL (reference sequence).